Each of the 19 T cell receptor beta chains below was sequenced from the same sample in a study of T cells in women clearing cervical HPV infection. The table came from immunoSEQ multiplex PCR; TCRdb's copy has only in-frame clones and leaves some out. In total, the table holds about 22,000 clones. The sequencing input was blood buffy coat. These receptors were obtained from a woman between 18 and 69 years old with a cervical HPV16 infection that either progressed to CIN3+ or cleared (not recorded which).

As regards this clone: The read terminates 3 residues ahead of where the CDR3 ends, so the germline J gene completes it. V and J are TRBV19 and TRBJ1-2; 8 bases are shared with TRBD1. Losses at the gene ends were 4 bases for V and 0 bases for J; bases not matched to a gene: 16. This CDR3 region has 19 residues. Germline CDR1 is LNHDA and CDR2 is SQIVND (reference sequence). The sequenced CDR3 bases are TGTGCCAGTAGTACCTCGGGTCCGGGACAGGACCTAGCTAACTATGGC. Protein product: CASSTSGPGQDLANYG. The whole CDR3 reads CASSTSGPGQDLANYGYTF.

As regards this clone: The read ends 3 residues early relative to the CDR3; the germline J gene fills the gap. The gene calls are TRBV9 and TRBJ1-4, with a possible D match to TRBD1 (5 bases). The CDR3 length is 17 residues. Germline V CDR1 and CDR2: SGDLS, YYNGEE. The V end lost 4 bases, the J end lost 0 bases, and 16 bases lay between the germline ends. The sequenced part of the CDR3 DNA is TGTGCCAGCAGCCTAGAGGGGAGTGGGGCAACTAATGAAAAA. Translating it yields CASSLEGSGATNEK. The full CDR3 reads CASSLEGSGATNEKLFF.

For this clone: The CDR3 is cut off 3 residues early in the read; its end comes from the germline J gene. The J gene is TRBJ2-5, the V gene TRBV2; D is unresolved. Germline V gene sequence: CDR1 SNHLY, CDR2 FYNNEI. The CDR3 is 13 amino acids. Trimming cost V 7 bases and J 0 bases, with 9 bases left between them. The CDR3: CASKELDQETQYF. The part of the CDR3 DNA that was read is TGTGCCAGCAAAGAACTGGACCAAGAGACC.

In regard to this clone: The missing CDR3 end, 3 residues past where the read stops, is filled in from the germline J gene. The chain has TRBV19 and TRBJ2-4; possible D gene TRBD2, 5 bases. The germline gives CDR1 LNHDA, CDR2 SQIVND (reference sequence). The V end lost 11 bases, the J end lost 4 bases, and 15 bases lay between the germline ends. The CDR3 has 13 residues. CDR3 DNA, as far as it was read: TGTGCCTCCAGTGAGGGCAGGAAAAACATT. Protein sequence: CASSEGRKNI. The entire CDR3 sequence reads CASSEGRKNIQYF. Full variable domain (outside the CDR3, taken from reference TRBV19 and TRBJ2-4): DGGITQSPKYLFRKEGQNVTLSCEQNLNHDAMYWYRQDPGQGLRLIYYSQIVNDFQKGDIAEGYSVSREKKESFPLTVTSAQKNPTAFYLCASSEGRKNIQYFGAGTRLSVL.

Points on this clone: Read coverage stops 3 residues before the CDR3 terminus; the germline J gene supplies the remainder. The chain is built from TRBV4-1 and TRBJ2-7; D ambiguous. This CDR3 is built from 13 residues. Trimming pared 3 bases from V and 2 bases from J, leaving 8 bases between. Looked up from germline, CDR1 is MGHRA and CDR2 is YSYEKL. CDR3 region: CASSHRTTYEQYF. The DNA read from the CDR3 is TGCGCCAGCAGCCACAGAACAACCTACGAG.

Concerning this clone itself: The read stops 3 residues short of the end of the CDR3; the missing end is completed from the germline J gene. The chain has TRBV20-1 and TRBJ1-2; a possible D gene is TRBD1 (5 bases). Germline V gives CDR1 DFQATT, CDR2 SNEGSKA (reference sequence). V was cut by 0 bases and J by 6 bases, with 14 bases left in between. CDR3 length: 14 amino acids. The CDR3 DNA, read in part, is TGCAGTGCTAGAGATCTGGCAGGGTGGAATGGC. Amino acid sequence: CSARDLAGWNG. The whole CDR3 region reads CSARDLAGWNGYTF.

On this clone itself: The CDR3 end falls 3 residues outside the read, so it is completed with the germline J gene. The genes are TRBV6-2 or TRBV6-3 and TRBJ2-1; 9 positions match TRBD2. V lost 2 bases and J lost 8; bases outside the gene matches: 7. Germline CDR1 reads MNHEY; CDR2 reads SVGEGT. This CDR3 is 15 amino acids long. The CDR3 is CASSYTAGGPDEQFF. The DNA read from the CDR3 is TGTGCCAGCAGTTACACGGCGGGAGGGCCAGATGAG.

Notes on this clone: The DNA ends 3 residues before the CDR3 does, and the rest of the CDR3 is filled in from the germline J gene. V usage is TRBV11-1 and J usage is TRBJ2-1; the D gene is possibly TRBD1 (5 bases). V was clipped by 0 bases and J by 8 bases, with 14 bases between them. This CDR3 spans 15 amino acids. CDR1 is SGHAT, CDR2 FQDESV, per germline (reference sequence). The sequenced CDR3 bases are TGTGCCAGCAGCTTAGCCGATGACAGTACCGATGAG. It translates to CASSLADDSTDE. The entire CDR3 protein reads CASSLADDSTDEQFF.

With respect to this clone: The observed sequence ends 3 residues before the CDR3 terminus, with the missing tail filled in from the germline J gene. The chain has TRBV5-1 and TRBJ1-1; a possible D gene is TRBD1 (5 bases). Trimming pared 4 bases from V and 4 bases from J, leaving 11 bases between. The CDR3 contains 13 residues. Looked up from germline, CDR1 is SGHRS and CDR2 is YFSETQ. This CDR3 is CASSRDRGTEAFF. The part of the CDR3 DNA that was read is TGCGCCAGCAGCCGTGACAGAGGCACTGAA.

In regard to this clone: The read falls 3 residues short of the CDR3 end, and the missing part is taken from the germline J gene. The J gene is TRBJ1-6, the V gene TRBV19; D is undetermined. The CDR3 consists of 13 residues. Germline assignment: CDR1 LNHDA and CDR2 SQIVND (reference sequence). V was pared by 4 bases and J by 7 bases, with 8 bases between. The CDR3 DNA, read in part, is TGTGCCAGTAGTAACACAGCAAATTCACCC. Protein product: CASSNTANSP. The CDR3 reads in full as CASSNTANSPLHF.

Comment on this clone: The read terminates 3 residues ahead of where the CDR3 ends, so the germline J gene completes it. The J gene is TRBJ2-7, the V gene TRBV29-1; possible D gene TRBD2, 6 bases. This CDR3 contains 11 residues. Trimming removed 6 bases from V and 0 bases from J, with 6 bases in between. CDR1 and CDR2 (germline): SQVTM, ANQGSEA. The CDR3 reads CSVEGSYEQYF. CDR3 DNA, as far as it was read: TGCAGCGTGGAGGGCTCCTACGAG.

Details on this clone: The CDR3 is cut off 3 residues early in the read; its end comes from the germline J gene. V is TRBV7-6 and J is TRBJ2-1; 8 nucleotides match TRBD2. V gave up 1 base and J gave up 7 bases; unmatched junction bases: 9. Germline assignment: CDR1 SGHVS and CDR2 FNYEAQ. The CDR3 runs 16 residues. The sequenced part of the CDR3 DNA is TGTGCCAGCAGCTTAGTTGGGACTAGTATAATGAATGAG. Amino acid sequence: CASSLVGTSIMNE. The complete CDR3 protein is CASSLVGTSIMNEQFF.

Turning to this clone: The CDR3 extends 3 residues past the end of the read, so its final part is completed from the germline J gene. V usage is TRBV2 and J usage is TRBJ2-7, with 7 bases matching TRBD1. Looked up from germline, CDR1 is SNHLY and CDR2 is FYNNEI. Trimming removed 8 bases from V and 4 bases from J; junction bases left unmatched: 11. CDR3 length: 14 amino acids. CDR3 sequence reads: CASRQRMGQYEQYF. The sequenced part of the CDR3 DNA is TGTGCCAGCCGACAGAGGATGGGACAGTACGAG.

Turning to this clone: The read halts 3 residues ahead of the CDR3 end, with the missing end drawn from the germline J gene. The rearrangement joins TRBV5-4 to TRBJ2-3; 7 nucleotides align to TRBD1. CDR1 SGHNT and CDR2 YYREEE come from the germline V gene (reference sequence). There are 13 residues in the CDR3. Unmatched junction bases numbered 3, after V lost 7 bases and J lost 1 base. The part of the CDR3 DNA that was read is TGTGCCAGCGCCGGGACAGGCACAGATACG. The encoded protein is CASAGTGTDT. The full-length CDR3 reads as CASAGTGTDTQYF.

As for this clone: The sequenced fragment ends 3 residues before the CDR3 boundary, so the rest is inferred from the germline J gene. The rearrangement joins TRBV20-1 to TRBJ2-4, with D possibly being TRBD1 (6 bases). The V gene lost 2 bases and the J gene lost 5 bases, with 13 bases spanning the gap. CDR3 length equals 14 residues. Germline V gene lookup returns CDR1 DFQATT and CDR2 SNEGSKA (reference sequence). The CDR3 sequence is CSARQGLVENIQYF. CDR3 DNA (partial): TGCAGTGCTAGACAGGGGTTGGTAGAAAACATT.

On this clone itself: With the read ending 3 residues before the CDR3 end, the germline J gene is used to fill in that end. This chain connects TRBV20-1 to TRBJ2-1, with D possibly TRBD2 on 6 matching bases. The CDR3 length is 13 residues. CDR1 is DFQATT and CDR2 is SNEGSKA in the germline V gene (reference sequence). The V end lost 3 bases, the J end lost 6 bases, and 12 bases lay between the germline ends. The sequenced part of the CDR3 DNA is TGCAGTGCTAGCGGGACTCTCGTCAATGAG. Translated, it gives CSASGTLVNE. The entire CDR3 is CSASGTLVNEQFF.

About this clone: From the germline J gene comes the end of the CDR3, since the read stops 3 residues before it. The chain uses TRBV30 and TRBJ2-5, with D hard to call. CDR1 is GTSNPN and CDR2 is SVGIG in the germline V gene (reference sequence). V was cut by 0 bases and J by 4 bases, with 12 bases left in between. CDR3 length: 14 amino acids. CDR3 residues: CAWSVSGAGETQYF. The sequenced part of the CDR3 DNA is TGTGCCTGGAGTGTGAGTGGTGCCGGAGAGACC.

As to this clone: The read comes to an end 3 residues before the CDR3 does, leaving the germline J gene to fill in the end. The gene calls are TRBV28 and TRBJ2-1; 13 bases align to TRBD2. Trimming removed 6 bases from V and 6 bases from J; junction bases left unmatched: 5. Germline CDR1 is MDHEN and CDR2 is SYDVKM. CDR3 length equals 15 residues. The sequenced part of the CDR3 DNA is TGTGCCAGCAGACTACTAGCGGGAGGGGGCAATGAG. This encodes CASRLLAGGGNE. The entire CDR3 protein is CASRLLAGGGNEQFF.

In the case of this clone: From the germline J gene comes the end of the CDR3, since the read stops 3 residues before it. V gene TRBV16 combines with J gene TRBJ1-3, with D maybe TRBD1 (5 bases). V was shortened by 1 base and J by 0 bases, with 13 bases between the two germline ends. The CDR3 length is 17 residues. Germline CDR1 and CDR2: KGHSY and FQNENV. The CDR3 reads CASSQWDFPNSGNTIYF. The CDR3 bases that were read are TGTGCCAGCAGCCAATGGGACTTCCCAAACTCTGGAAACACC.